These 28 T cell receptor beta chains were sequenced from one sample in a study of regulatory T cells in long-lasting Graves disease. Time point in this sample: persistent/refractory GD, antithyroid drugs over 5 years with positive TRAb. Preparation of the TCR library used RNA extracted from PBMCs. In building TCR beta libraries, iRepertoire HTBI primers were used together with Arm-PCR of CDR3 regions. In TCRdb, the multiplex PCR reads were re-called with MiXCR into one record per CDR3 protein. The table shows about 340,000 distinct CDR3 sequences, with around 20% occurring only once. The specimen comprised peripheral blood mononuclear cells (PBMCs), sampled when the disease was refractory, from a patient treated with antithyroid drugs. These receptors all come from a female donor with Graves disease.

Comments on this clonotype: A much larger clone lies a single base off, so this may be a read error. The chain has TRBV28 and TRBJ1-6; D unresolved. Germline V gene sequence: CDR1 MDHEN, CDR2 SYDVKM. This CDR3 is built from 14 residues. The V and J ends lost 3 bases and 7 bases respectively, with 10 bases between them. As DNA, the CDR3 is TGTGCCAGCAGTTTCGGCACCACAAATTCACCCCTCCACTTT. Protein sequence: CASSFGTTNSPLHF.

This clonotype was counted between two and nine times. The chain has TRBV18 and TRBJ1-2; D is unresolved. V lost 3 bases and J lost 4, with 12 bases in between. Germline V gives CDR1 KGHSH, CDR2 LQKENI. The CDR3 consists of 14 residues. The DNA of the CDR3 is TGTGCCAGCTCACCCGGTCCCAGTAGCTATGGCTACACCTTC. Its protein is CASSPGPSSYGYTF.

The sample holds many counts of this clonotype. V is TRBV5-5 and J is TRBJ1-2; the D is unclear. The CDR3 is 15 residues long. V lost 4 bases and J 3 bases, leaving 16 bases between the germline ends. Germline assignment: CDR1 SGHKS and CDR2 YYEKEE (reference sequence). CDR3 region: CASSTQDLDYYGYTF. CDR3 nucleotide sequence: TGTGCCAGCAGCACCCAGGACCTCGACTACTATGGCTACACCTTC. Based on the CDR3 plus reference TRBV5-5 and TRBJ1-2, the full variable domain is DAGVTQSPTHLIKTRGQQVTLRCSPISGHKSVSWYQQVLGQGPQFIFQYYEKEERGRGNFPDRFSARQFPNYSSELNVNALLLGDSALYLCASSTQDLDYYGYTFGSGTRLTVV.

The table lists this clonotype with many counts. The genes are TRBV19 and TRBJ1-2; no definite D call. This CDR3 is 15 amino acids long. Germline V lookup: CDR1 LNHDA, CDR2 SQIVND (reference sequence). Trimming stripped 5 bases from V and 8 bases from J, with 21 bases between. The CDR3 is CASSPRRADALGYTF. In DNA, the CDR3 is TGTGCCAGTAGTCCACGTCGTGCGGACGCTCTGGGCTACACCTTC.

The gene calls are TRBV4-3 and TRBJ1-2, with D unresolved. The ends were cut back, 1 base at V and 0 bases at J, with 12 bases in the middle. This CDR3 has 16 amino acids. CDR1 is LGHNA and CDR2 is YSLEER in the germline V gene. The CDR3 DNA is TGCGCCAGCAGCCAAGTCTCATTATGGGCTAACTATGGCTACACCTTC. Protein sequence: CASSQVSLWANYGYTF.

The chain has TRBV20-1 and TRBJ1-3; TRBD1 matches at 7 bases. There are 15 residues in the CDR3. Germline V gene sequence: CDR1 DFQATT, CDR2 SNEGSKA (reference sequence). The junction had 5 bases not matched to a gene; V was cut back by 1 base and J by 2 bases. CDR3 residues: CSARAYRGAGNTIYF. CDR3 nucleotides: TGCAGTGCTAGAGCTTACAGGGGTGCTGGAAACACCATATATTTT.

In this sample, this clonotype turned up many times. CDR3 DNA sequence: TGTGCCAGCAGCGAGGACAGACTCTACGAGCAGTACTTC. Its translation: CASSEDRLYEQYF. The chain is built from TRBV7-2 and TRBJ2-7; D is perhaps TRBD1 (6 bases). This CDR3 has 13 amino acids. Trimming removed 5 bases at V and 3 bases at J, with 11 bases between. CDR1 and CDR2 from the germline V gene are SGHTA and FQGNSA.

This clonotype came up many times. This chain uses TRBV28 with TRBJ2-7; the match to TRBD2 covers 7 bases. Trimming at V came to 7 bases and at J to 7 bases, leaving 4 bases not matched to a gene. This CDR3 region has 11 residues. Per germline, CDR1 MDHEN and CDR2 SYDVKM. The CDR3 sequence: CASTTGREQYF. In nucleotides, the CDR3 is TGTGCCAGCACTACCGGGAGGGAGCAGTACTTC.

A few counts support this clonotype. CDR3 DNA: TGCGCCAGCGCCCGCCCCTCCAGCTCCTACAATGAGCAGTTCTTC. Translating it yields CASARPSSSYNEQFF. The rearrangement joins TRBV5-1 to TRBJ2-1; D remains unclear. The V end was cut by 7 bases, the J end by 0 bases, with 14 bases between. Looked up from germline, CDR1 is SGHRS and CDR2 is YFSETQ. CDR3 size: 15 residues.

This clonotype was recorded at least ten times. The rearrangement uses TRBV2 and TRBJ2-5; D not certain. There are 14 residues in the CDR3. CDR1 is SNHLY and CDR2 is FYNNEI in the germline V gene. The germline V and J ends were trimmed by 2 bases and 2 bases, with 9 bases remaining between them. The DNA of the CDR3 is TGTGCCAGCAGTGAACCGACCTGGCAAGAGACCCAGTACTTC. Translated, it gives CASSEPTWQETQYF. Full variable domain (missing parts from reference TRBV2 and TRBJ2-5): EPEVTQTPSHQVTQMGQEVILRCVPISNHLYFYWYRQILGQKVEFLVSFYNNEISEKSEIFDDQFSVERPDGSNFTLKIRSTKLEDSAMYFCASSEPTWQETQYFGPGTRLLVL.

The sample holds a few counts of this clonotype. J is TRBJ1-3 and V is TRBV15; TRBD1 is a possible D gene (6 bases). V was trimmed by 1 base and J by 0 bases, leaving 10 bases between them. The CDR3 length is 16 residues. Per the germline V gene, CDR1 is LNHNV and CDR2 is YYDKDF (reference sequence). The CDR3 DNA reads TGTGCCACCAGCAGAGCCCAGGGACACTCTGGAAACACCATATATTTT. Residues: CATSRAQGHSGNTIYF.

J is TRBJ2-6 and V is TRBV5-1; no clear D. CDR3 length: 14 amino acids. V was trimmed by 0 bases and J by 3 bases, leaving 4 bases between them. Germline lookup yields CDR1 SGHRS and CDR2 YFSETQ. The DNA of the CDR3 is TGCGCCAGCAGCTTGGGTGGTGGGGCCAACGTCCTGACTTTC. Amino acids: CASSLGGGANVLTF.

This clonotype has at least ten counts. The chain couples TRBV2 to TRBJ2-2, with D perhaps matching TRBD1 (6 bases). The length of the CDR3 is 13 residues. Trimming stripped 7 bases from V and 6 bases from J, with 12 bases between. The germline CDR1 and CDR2 sequences are SNHLY and FYNNEI. The CDR3 DNA reads as TGTGCCAGCACGGACAGTTTCCCCGGGGAGCTGTTTTTT. Its translation: CASTDSFPGELFF.

In this sample, this clonotype turned up many times. V and J are TRBV6-1 and TRBJ1-6, with TRBD1 identical over 8 bases. There are 14 residues in the CDR3. Germline-derived CDR1 and CDR2 are MNHNS and SASEGT. Trimming removed 9 bases from V and 7 bases from J; junction bases left unmatched: 8. The CDR3 DNA reads TGTGCCAGTACGACAGGGGCCAGGAATTCACCCCTCCACTTT. It codes for CASTTGARNSPLHF.

This clonotype was detected many times. J is TRBJ1-2 and V is TRBV24-1; weak D call: TRBD1 (6 bases). Trimming left V 3 bases short and J 5 bases short, with 15 bases between. The CDR3 length is 15 residues. In germline, CDR1 is KGHDR, CDR2 SFDVKD. The CDR3 reads CATSDPGGGEYGYTF. As DNA, the CDR3 is TGTGCCACCAGTGATCCCGGGGGGGGCGAATATGGCTACACCTTC.

This clonotype was seen at least ten times. The chain links TRBV5-1 to TRBJ2-7; D call uncertain. Germline-derived CDR1 and CDR2 are SGHRS and YFSETQ. The CDR3 covers 13 residues. Trimming took 3 bases from V and 5 from J, leaving 12 bases between them. CDR3 sequence: CASSSPPVHEQYF. CDR3 nucleotide sequence: TGCGCCAGCAGCTCCCCCCCGGTCCACGAGCAGTACTTC.

There are a few counts of this clonotype. The V and J genes are TRBV7-2 and TRBJ1-5; 8 bases fit TRBD1. V shed 5 bases and J 6 bases; nucleotides not matched to a gene: 6. Germline values: CDR1 SGHTA, CDR2 FQGNSA. CDR3 length: 14 amino acids. CDR3 protein: CASSPYRGSQPQHF. CDR3 nucleotides: TGTGCCAGCAGCCCGTACAGGGGGAGTCAGCCCCAGCATTTT.

This chain joins TRBV27 and TRBJ2-5, with D perhaps TRBD2 (7 bases). The CDR3 length is 14 residues. Deletions cut 3 bases from V and 5 bases from J, with 13 bases between. The germline V gene has CDR1 MNHEY and CDR2 SMNVEV (reference sequence). The CDR3 spells CASSFAGAVETQYF. Written as DNA, the CDR3 is TGTGCCAGCAGTTTCGCGGGGGCCGTTGAGACCCAGTACTTC.

This clonotype was picked up many times. The chain has TRBV7-8 and TRBJ2-2; 7 bases align to TRBD1. CDR1 SGHVS and CDR2 FQNEAQ come from the germline V gene. The CDR3 runs to 15 residues. Trimming cost V 5 bases and J 4 bases; bases outside gene matches: 7. The DNA of the CDR3 is TGTGCCAGCAGCCCGGACAGGTTCGCCACCGGGGAGCTGTTTTTT. This gives the protein CASSPDRFATGELFF.

The gene calls are TRBV7-2 and TRBJ1-3, with unresolved D. Germline CDR1 and CDR2: SGHTA and FQGNSA. The CDR3 loop spans 17 amino acids. Trimming cost V 1 base and J 2 bases, with 15 bases left between them. CDR3 protein: CASSLGGGPLTGNTIYF. CDR3 nucleotide sequence: TGTGCCAGCAGCTTAGGGGGAGGTCCCCTGACTGGAAACACCATATATTTT.

This clonotype was found many times. The chain couples TRBV6-9 to TRBJ2-5; the match to TRBD1 covers 8 bases. The CDR3 loop spans 17 amino acids. The V and J ends lost 3 bases and 2 bases, in that order; junction bases with no gene match: 11. The germline V gene encodes CDR1 MNHGY and CDR2 SVAAGI. The CDR3 loop is CASSYPVIQGEQETQYF. CDR3 bases: TGTGCCAGCAGTTACCCGGTAATACAGGGGGAGCAAGAGACCCAGTACTTC.

This clonotype was seen at least ten times. The rearrangement uses TRBV6-1 and TRBJ2-7; weak D call: TRBD1 (5 bases). CDR3 length equals 15 residues. CDR1 and CDR2 (germline): MNHNS, SASEGT. Trimming took off 8 bases at V and 2 bases at J, with 19 bases between the two ends. The CDR3 loop reads CASALNRGQTYEQYF. CDR3 DNA sequence: TGTGCCAGCGCCTTGAACCGCGGACAAACCTACGAGCAGTACTTC.

This clonotype was detected only a few times. The chain employs TRBV20-1 and TRBJ1-6, with TRBD1 identical over 7 bases. The CDR3 totals 15 residues. CDR1 DFQATT and CDR2 SNEGSKA come from the germline V gene (reference sequence). The ends lost 6 bases at V and 3 bases at J; junction bases unmatched: 8. CDR3 DNA sequence: TGCAGTGCAGTAAGACAGGGCAACTATAATTCACCCCTCCACTTT. Residues: CSAVRQGNYNSPLHF.

This clonotype came up many times. J is TRBJ2-5 and V is TRBV7-2, with D perhaps matching TRBD2 (5 bases). In germline, CDR1 is SGHTA, CDR2 FQGNSA. Trimming left V 4 bases short and J 5 bases short, with 8 bases between. CDR3 length: 12 residues. In DNA form, the CDR3 reads TGTGCCAGCAGCTCACAGCGGGAGACCCAGTACTTC. Its protein is CASSSQRETQYF. The full variable domain, in which reference TRBV7-2 and TRBJ2-5 provide the parts outside the CDR3, is GAGVSQSPSNKVTEKGKDVELRCDPISGHTALYWYRQSLGQGLEFLIYFQGNSAPDKSGLPSDRFSAERTGGSVSTLTIQRTQQEDSAVYLCASSSQRETQYFGPGTRLLVL.

The chain recombines TRBV5-1 with TRBJ1-4; D is ambiguous. V gave up 1 base and J gave up 2 bases, with 9 bases separating them. This CDR3 has 15 residues. CDR1 SGHRS and CDR2 YFSETQ come from the germline V gene. The CDR3 nucleotides read TGCGCCAGCAGCTTGTTCTCCGGGACTAATGAAAAACTGTTTTTT. This translates into CASSLFSGTNEKLFF.

This clonotype has at least ten counts. The V and J genes are TRBV3-1 and TRBJ2-7; the D is unclear. The CDR3 has 11 amino acids. In germline, CDR1 is LGHDT, CDR2 YNNKEL (reference sequence). The V gene lost 0 bases and the J gene lost 4 bases, with 1 base spanning the gap. The CDR3 DNA sequence: TGTGCCAGCAGCCAAGAGTACGAGCAGTACTTC. Translated, it gives CASSQEYEQYF.

The chain links TRBV4-3 to TRBJ1-2; 7 bases match TRBD1. The ends lost 1 base at V and 6 bases at J; junction bases unmatched: 11. Germline CDR1 is LGHNA and CDR2 is YSLEER. The CDR3 is made up of 16 amino acids. Written as DNA, the CDR3 is TGCGCCAGCAGCCAAGGCTTACAGGGGCGTCTCGATGGCTACACCTTC. Its protein is CASSQGLQGRLDGYTF.

This clonotype was recorded many times. The V and J genes are TRBV7-2 and TRBJ2-7; 8 nucleotides align to TRBD2. Germline CDR1 is SGHTA and CDR2 is FQGNSA. The V and J ends lost 2 bases and 2 bases, in that order; junction bases with no gene match: 5. The length of the CDR3 is 15 residues. CDR3 DNA sequence: TGTGCCAGCAGCTTATTGTCGGGGGGGCCCTACGAGCAGTACTTC. Translated: CASSLLSGGPYEQYF. Supplemented by reference TRBV7-2 and TRBJ2-7, the full variable domain reads GAGVSQSPSNKVTEKGKDVELRCDPISGHTALYWYRQSLGQGLEFLIYFQGNSAPDKSGLPSDRFSAERTGGSVSTLTIQRTQQEDSAVYLCASSLLSGGPYEQYFGPGTRLTVT.